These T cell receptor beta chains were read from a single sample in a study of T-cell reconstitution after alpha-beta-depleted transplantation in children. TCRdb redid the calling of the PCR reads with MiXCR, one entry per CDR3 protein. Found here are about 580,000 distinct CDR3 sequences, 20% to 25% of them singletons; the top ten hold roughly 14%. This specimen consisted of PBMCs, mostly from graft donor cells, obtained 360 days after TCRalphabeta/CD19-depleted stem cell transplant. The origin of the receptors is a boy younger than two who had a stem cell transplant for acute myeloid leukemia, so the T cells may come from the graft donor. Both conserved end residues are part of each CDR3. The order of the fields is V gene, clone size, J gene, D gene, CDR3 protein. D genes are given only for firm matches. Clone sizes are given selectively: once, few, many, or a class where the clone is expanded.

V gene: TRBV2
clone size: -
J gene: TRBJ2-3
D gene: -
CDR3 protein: CASSYRQTTDTQYF

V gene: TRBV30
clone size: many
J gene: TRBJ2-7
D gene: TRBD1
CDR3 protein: CAWRGQGGSYEQYF

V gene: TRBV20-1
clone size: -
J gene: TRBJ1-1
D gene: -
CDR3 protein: CSAGSVFAEAFF

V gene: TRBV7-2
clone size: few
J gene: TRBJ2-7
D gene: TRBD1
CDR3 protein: CASSRVGQGAYEQYF

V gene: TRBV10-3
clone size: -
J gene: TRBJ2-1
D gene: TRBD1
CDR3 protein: CAISGTGDEQFF

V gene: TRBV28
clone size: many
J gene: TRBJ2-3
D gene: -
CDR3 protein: CASHSPPGTDSTDTQYF

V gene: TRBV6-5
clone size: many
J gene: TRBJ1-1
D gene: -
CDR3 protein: CASSYSRVLPEAFF

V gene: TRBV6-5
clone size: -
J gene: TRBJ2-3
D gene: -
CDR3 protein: CASSYTQQRGTDTQYF

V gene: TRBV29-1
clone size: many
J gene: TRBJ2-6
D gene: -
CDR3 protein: CSVERGANVLTF

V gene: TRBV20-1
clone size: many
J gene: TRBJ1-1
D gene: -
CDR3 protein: CSARREEGMNTEAFF

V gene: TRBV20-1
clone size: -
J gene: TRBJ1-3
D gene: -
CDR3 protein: CSAGRPSYSGNTIYF

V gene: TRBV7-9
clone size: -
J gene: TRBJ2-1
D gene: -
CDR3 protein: CASSIDAYYNEQFF

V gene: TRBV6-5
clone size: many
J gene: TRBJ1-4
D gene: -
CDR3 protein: CASIGGQSNEKLFF

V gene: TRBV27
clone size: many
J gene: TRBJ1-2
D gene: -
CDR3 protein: CASSSYEGGYTF

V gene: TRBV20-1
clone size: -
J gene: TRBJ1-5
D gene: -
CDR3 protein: CSAVDGQASEPQHF

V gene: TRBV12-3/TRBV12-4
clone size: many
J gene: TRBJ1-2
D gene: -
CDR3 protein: CASSLARGGWYGYTF

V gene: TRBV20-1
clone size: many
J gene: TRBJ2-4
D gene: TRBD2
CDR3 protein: CSARDWTSVNIQYF

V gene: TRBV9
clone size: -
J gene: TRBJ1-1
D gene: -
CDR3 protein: CASSVAEGGTEAFF